Detailed here is one TCR beta chain. This entry is derived from a study of glioma-infiltrating T cells after dendritic cell vaccination. Primers: 60 V beta forward and 13 J beta reverse. Libraries were prepared by immunoSEQ multiplex PCR; TCRdb keeps only in-frame clonotypes and omits some of them. The sample lists over 80,000 clones, approximately 78% occurring once. This CDR3 spans 14 amino acids. CDR1 SGHRS and CDR2 YFSETQ come from the germline V gene. Trimming left V 2 bases short and J 6 bases short, with 13 bases between. Time point defined: after dendritic cell vaccination, including at tumor progression/relapse.

Sequencing was performed on blood, taken after dendritic cell vaccination. The rearrangement links TRBV5-1 to TRBJ2-3, with D perhaps matching TRBD2 (5 bases). This TCR came from a human donor with glioblastoma. The CDR3 nucleotides are TGCGCCAGCAGCTTCTTAGAGGGCGGTGATACGCAGTATTTT. This sequence encodes CASSFLEGGDTQYF.